This TCR beta chain was obtained from a study of T cells in women clearing cervical HPV infection. On the study more broadly: Case blood was drawn when the lesion was first found; control blood after infection became undetectable.

Average input was approximately 1,100 ng genomic DNA for immunoSEQ TCR beta CDR3 amplification. The repertoire was sequenced with immunoSEQ multiplex PCR; TCRdb's copy has only in-frame clones and lacks some. This sample lists roughly 15,000 clones; its ten largest clones have about 10%. All participants had a single incident cervical HPV16 infection, and prevalent HPV16 infections were excluded. The sequence came from a woman between 18 and 69 years old with a cervical HPV16 infection that either progressed to CIN3+ or cleared (not recorded which). The sequencing sample was made of blood buffy coat.

This CDR3 reads CASTDMTGLTGELFF. Incomplete CDR3 DNA: TGTGCCAGCACTGACATGACTGGACTCACCGGGGAG. The chain recombines TRBV2 with TRBJ2-2, with D possibly TRBD2 on 5 matching bases. The sequenced fragment ends 3 residues before the CDR3 boundary, so the rest is inferred from the germline J gene. V lost 7 bases and J lost 4, with 16 bases in between. This CDR3 comprises 15 residues. The germline gives CDR1 SNHLY, CDR2 FYNNEI.